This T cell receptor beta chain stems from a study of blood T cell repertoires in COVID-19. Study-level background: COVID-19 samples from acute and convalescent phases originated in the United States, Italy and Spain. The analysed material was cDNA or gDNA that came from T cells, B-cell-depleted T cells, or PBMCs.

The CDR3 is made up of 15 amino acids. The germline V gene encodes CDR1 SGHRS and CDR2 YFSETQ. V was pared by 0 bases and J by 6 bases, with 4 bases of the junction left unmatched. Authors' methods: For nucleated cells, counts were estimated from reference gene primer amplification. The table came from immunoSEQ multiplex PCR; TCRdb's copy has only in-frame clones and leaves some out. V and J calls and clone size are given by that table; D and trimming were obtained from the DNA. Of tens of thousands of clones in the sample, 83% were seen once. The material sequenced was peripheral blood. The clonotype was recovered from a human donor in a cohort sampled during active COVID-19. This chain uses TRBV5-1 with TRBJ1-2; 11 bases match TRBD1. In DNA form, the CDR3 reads TGCGCCAGCAGCTTGGCCACGGACAGGGGGCATGGCTACACCTTC. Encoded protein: CASSLATDRGHGYTF.